The rows below give T cell receptor beta chains drawn from one sample of a study of Ad26.COV2.S vaccination and SARS-CoV-2 variants. The protocol was immunoSEQ multiplex PCR, while the TCRdb copy is restricted to in-frame clones and leaves out a portion. The sample consists of about 680,000 clones, roughly 90% of them appearing once. Sequenced here: peripheral blood, sampled in a trial of Ad26.COV2.S vaccine versus placebo. These receptors all stem from a person aged 18-65 years who received the Ad26.COV2.S COVID-19 vaccine or a placebo. Both conserved end residues are part of each CDR3. A D gene is named only where the DNA matches it firmly.

j_call: TRBJ2-4
v_call: TRBV2
d_call: .
cdr3_nt: TGTGCCAGCAGCGCTTCTAGAGGAGGGTACGCCAAAAACATTCAGTACTTC
cdr3_aa: CASSASRGGYAKNIQYF

j_call: TRBJ1-4
v_call: TRBV15
d_call: .
cdr3_nt: TGTGCCACCAGCAGTAAGACCTCAACTAATGAAAAACTGTTTTTT
cdr3_aa: CATSSKTSTNEKLFF

j_call: TRBJ2-6
v_call: TRBV27
d_call: .
cdr3_nt: TGTGCCAGCAGTCTACAGGTGGACCCTCTCTCTGGGGCCAACGTCCTGACTTTC
cdr3_aa: CASSLQVDPLSGANVLTF

j_call: TRBJ1-4
v_call: TRBV6-6
d_call: .
cdr3_nt: TGTGCCAGCAGTTACCGGCCGCAGGGCGCGGAAAAACTGTTTTTT
cdr3_aa: CASSYRPQGAEKLFF

j_call: TRBJ1-5
v_call: TRBV19
d_call: TRBD1
cdr3_nt: TGTGCCAGTAGTATCCCGGGACAGCTCAGGGAGCCCCAGCATTTT
cdr3_aa: CASSIPGQLREPQHF

j_call: TRBJ1-1
v_call: TRBV5-4
d_call: .
cdr3_nt: TGTGCCAGCAGCTCTGGCAGGGGCACTGAAGCTTTCTTT
cdr3_aa: CASSSGRGTEAFF

j_call: TRBJ1-2
v_call: TRBV13
d_call: TRBD1
cdr3_nt: TGTGCCAGCAGCTCCATCGACAGGGAAGATGGCTACACCTTC
cdr3_aa: CASSSIDREDGYTF

j_call: TRBJ2-3
v_call: TRBV11-2
d_call: TRBD1
cdr3_nt: TGTGCCAGCAGCACCAGACAGGGGACAGATACGCAGTATTTT
cdr3_aa: CASSTRQGTDTQYF

j_call: TRBJ2-2
v_call: TRBV7-2
d_call: .
cdr3_nt: TGTGCCAGTCGGCAGGGGATCGGGGAGCTGTTTTTT
cdr3_aa: CASRQGIGELFF

j_call: TRBJ2-3
v_call: TRBV7-3
d_call: TRBD2
cdr3_nt: TGTGCCAGCAGCCTTCGATACACGGGACTAGCGGGGCCTAGCACAGATACGCAGTATTTT
cdr3_aa: CASSLRYTGLAGPSTDTQYF

j_call: TRBJ1-1
v_call: TRBV19
d_call: .
cdr3_nt: TGTGCCAGTAGTCCAGTCTTGGGCGCTGAAGCTTTCTTT
cdr3_aa: CASSPVLGAEAFF

j_call: TRBJ2-7
v_call: TRBV5-1
d_call: TRBD1
cdr3_nt: TGCGCCAGCAGCCAAAGACAGGGGGGGTACGAGCAGTACTTC
cdr3_aa: CASSQRQGGYEQYF

j_call: TRBJ2-7
v_call: TRBV5-1
d_call: .
cdr3_nt: TGCGCCAGCAGCTTGGCCGGGACCTTCTACGAGCAGTACTTC
cdr3_aa: CASSLAGTFYEQYF

j_call: TRBJ2-7
v_call: TRBV6-2/TRBV6-3
d_call: TRBD1
cdr3_nt: TGTGCCAGCAGTTCCCCCTCCGGGACAGGGGGCTACGAGCAGTACTTC
cdr3_aa: CASSSPSGTGGYEQYF

j_call: TRBJ2-4
v_call: TRBV4-3
d_call: .
cdr3_nt: TGCGCCAGCAGCCAAGATATTGGCACAGGGAACATTCAGTACTTC
cdr3_aa: CASSQDIGTGNIQYF

j_call: TRBJ1-3
v_call: TRBV10-3
d_call: .
cdr3_nt: TGTGCCATCAGTGAGGACCCTGGAAACACCATATATTTT
cdr3_aa: CAISEDPGNTIYF

j_call: TRBJ1-6
v_call: TRBV2
d_call: TRBD1
cdr3_nt: TGTGCCAGCGGACAGGGCCAGAATTCACCCCTCCACTTT
cdr3_aa: CASGQGQNSPLHF

j_call: TRBJ1-6
v_call: TRBV5-6
d_call: .
cdr3_nt: TGTGCCAGCAGCTTGGGAAGACAGCCCTCCTATAATTCACCCCTCCACTTT
cdr3_aa: CASSLGRQPSYNSPLHF

j_call: TRBJ2-5
v_call: TRBV6-5
d_call: TRBD1
cdr3_nt: TGTGCCAGCAGTTACTCGGAGACAGGGGCGTGGGAGACCCAGTACTTC
cdr3_aa: CASSYSETGAWETQYF

j_call: TRBJ2-2
v_call: TRBV4-2
d_call: .
cdr3_nt: TGTGCCAGCAGCCAAGCGGGCAGGGATTCCGGGGAGCTGTTTTTT
cdr3_aa: CASSQAGRDSGELFF

j_call: TRBJ2-5
v_call: TRBV18
d_call: .
cdr3_nt: TGTGCCAGCTCAGGATCGGTAGAAGAGACCCAGTACTTC
cdr3_aa: CASSGSVEETQYF

j_call: TRBJ2-1
v_call: TRBV7-9
d_call: .
cdr3_nt: TGTGCCAGCACCGAAGAAAATGAGCAGTTCTTC
cdr3_aa: CASTEENEQFF

j_call: TRBJ2-7
v_call: TRBV7-9
d_call: .
cdr3_nt: TGTGCCAGCAGCTTAGGAAATACAGGTCCCTACGAGCAGTACTTC
cdr3_aa: CASSLGNTGPYEQYF

j_call: TRBJ2-1
v_call: TRBV4-2
d_call: .
cdr3_nt: TGTGCCAGCAGCCAAGATAAAGTCAATGAGCAGTTCTTC
cdr3_aa: CASSQDKVNEQFF

j_call: TRBJ2-5
v_call: TRBV6-1
d_call: TRBD2
cdr3_nt: TGTGCCAGCAGTGAGCACGGGGGGCAAGAGACCCAGTACTTC
cdr3_aa: CASSEHGGQETQYF

j_call: TRBJ2-2
v_call: TRBV7-6
d_call: TRBD2
cdr3_nt: TGTGCCAGCAGCTCCCTGGAGGGAGGGCCAGGCACCGGGGAGCTGTTTTTT
cdr3_aa: CASSSLEGGPGTGELFF